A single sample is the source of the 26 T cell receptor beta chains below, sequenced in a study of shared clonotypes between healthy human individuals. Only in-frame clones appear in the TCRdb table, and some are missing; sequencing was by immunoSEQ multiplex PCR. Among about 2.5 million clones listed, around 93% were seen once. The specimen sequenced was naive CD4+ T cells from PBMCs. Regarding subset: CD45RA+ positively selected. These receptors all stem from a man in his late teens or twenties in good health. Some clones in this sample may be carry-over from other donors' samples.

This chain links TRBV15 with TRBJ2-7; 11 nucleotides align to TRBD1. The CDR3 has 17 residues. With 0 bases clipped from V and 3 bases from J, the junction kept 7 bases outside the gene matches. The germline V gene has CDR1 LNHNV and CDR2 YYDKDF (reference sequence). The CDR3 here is CATSRDLGTGGSYEQYF. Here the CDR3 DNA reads TGTGCCACCAGCAGAGATCTCGGGACAGGGGGGAGCTACGAGCAGTACTTC.

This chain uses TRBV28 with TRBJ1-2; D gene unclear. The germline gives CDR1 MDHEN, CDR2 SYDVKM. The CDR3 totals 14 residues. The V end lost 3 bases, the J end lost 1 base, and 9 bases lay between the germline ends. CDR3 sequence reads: CASSFGVNNYGYTF. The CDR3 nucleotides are TGTGCCAGCAGTTTTGGTGTCAATAACTATGGCTACACCTTC.

For the CDR3, the DNA is TGCGCCAGCAGCTTGGAGGGCGGCCGCTCCTACAATGAGCAGTTCTTC. The encoded protein is CASSLEGGRSYNEQFF. The chain couples TRBV5-1 to TRBJ2-1; D is ambiguous. Germline V gene data show CDR1 as SGHRS and CDR2 as YFSETQ. CDR3 size: 16 residues. V lost 0 bases and J lost 0, with 10 bases in between.

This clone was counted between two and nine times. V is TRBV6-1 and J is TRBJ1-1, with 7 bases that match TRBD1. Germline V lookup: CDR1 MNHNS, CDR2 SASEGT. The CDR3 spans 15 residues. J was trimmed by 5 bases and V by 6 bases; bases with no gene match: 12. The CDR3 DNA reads TGTGCCAGCAGGGACCTACAGGGGCGGAGGACTGAAGCTTTCTTT. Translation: CASRDLQGRRTEAFF.

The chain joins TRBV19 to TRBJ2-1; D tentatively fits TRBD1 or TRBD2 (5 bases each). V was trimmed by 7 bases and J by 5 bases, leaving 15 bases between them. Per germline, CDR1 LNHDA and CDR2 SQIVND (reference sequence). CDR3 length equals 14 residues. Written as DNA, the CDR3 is TGTGCCAGTACAATGAGGGGTCCCCACAATGAGCAGTTCTTC. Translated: CASTMRGPHNEQFF.

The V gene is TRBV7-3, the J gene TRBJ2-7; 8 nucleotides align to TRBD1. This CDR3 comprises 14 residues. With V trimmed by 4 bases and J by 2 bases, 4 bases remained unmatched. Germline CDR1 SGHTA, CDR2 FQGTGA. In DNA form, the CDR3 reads TGTGCCAGCAGCTCCGACAGGGGACCCTACGAGCAGTACTTC. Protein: CASSSDRGPYEQYF.

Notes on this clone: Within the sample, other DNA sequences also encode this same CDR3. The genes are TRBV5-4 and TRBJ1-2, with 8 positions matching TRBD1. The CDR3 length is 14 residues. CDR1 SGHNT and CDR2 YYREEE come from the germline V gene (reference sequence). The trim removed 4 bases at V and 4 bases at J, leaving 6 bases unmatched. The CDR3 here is CASSGDRGPYGYTF. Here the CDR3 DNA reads TGTGCCAGCAGCGGAGACAGGGGACCCTATGGCTACACCTTC.

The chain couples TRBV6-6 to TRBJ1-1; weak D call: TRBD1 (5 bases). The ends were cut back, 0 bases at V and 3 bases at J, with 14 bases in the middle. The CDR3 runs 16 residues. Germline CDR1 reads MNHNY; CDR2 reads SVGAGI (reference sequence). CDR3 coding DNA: TGTGCCAGCAGTTACTCTTATCGTAGGGGCGACACTGAAGCTTTCTTT. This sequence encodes CASSYSYRRGDTEAFF.

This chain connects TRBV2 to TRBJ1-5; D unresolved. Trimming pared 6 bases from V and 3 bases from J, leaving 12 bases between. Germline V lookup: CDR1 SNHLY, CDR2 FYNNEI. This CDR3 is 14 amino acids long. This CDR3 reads CASSPDRINQPQHF. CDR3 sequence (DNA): TGTGCCAGCAGCCCCGACCGCATCAATCAGCCCCAGCATTTT.

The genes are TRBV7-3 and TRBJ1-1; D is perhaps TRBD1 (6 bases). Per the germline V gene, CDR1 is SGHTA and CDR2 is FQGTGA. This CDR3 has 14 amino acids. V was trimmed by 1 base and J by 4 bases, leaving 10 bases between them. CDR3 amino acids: CASSLKSGVTEAFF. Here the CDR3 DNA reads TGTGCCAGCAGCTTAAAGTCAGGGGTCACTGAAGCTTTCTTT.

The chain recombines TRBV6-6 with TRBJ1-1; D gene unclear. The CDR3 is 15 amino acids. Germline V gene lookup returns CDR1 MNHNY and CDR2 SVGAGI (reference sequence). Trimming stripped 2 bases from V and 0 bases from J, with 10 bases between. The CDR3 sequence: CASSYLGRLNTEAFF. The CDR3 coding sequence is TGTGCCAGCAGTTACCTCGGCAGGTTGAACACTGAAGCTTTCTTT.

As DNA, the CDR3 is TGTGCCACCGGAGGGACTAGCGGGAGTTCAAACATTCAGTACTTC. Protein: CATGGTSGSSNIQYF. The rearrangement uses TRBV15 and TRBJ2-4, with 14 bases identical to TRBD2. Germline lookup yields CDR1 LNHNV and CDR2 YYDKDF (reference sequence). With V trimmed by 8 bases and J by 6 bases, 6 bases remained unmatched. The CDR3 contains 15 residues.

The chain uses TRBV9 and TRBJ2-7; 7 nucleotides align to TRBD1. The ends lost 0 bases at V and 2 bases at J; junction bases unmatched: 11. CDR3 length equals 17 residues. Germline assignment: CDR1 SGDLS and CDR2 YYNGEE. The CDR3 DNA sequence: TGTGCCAGCAGCGTAGAGGAGACGATACAGGGGACCTACGAGCAGTACTTC. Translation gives CASSVEETIQGTYEQYF.

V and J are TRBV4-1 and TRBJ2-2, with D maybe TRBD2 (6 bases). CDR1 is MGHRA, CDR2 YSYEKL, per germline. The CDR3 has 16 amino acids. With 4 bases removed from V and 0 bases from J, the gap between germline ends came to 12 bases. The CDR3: CASSRLSGANTGELFF. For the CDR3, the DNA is TGCGCCAGCAGCCGTCTTAGCGGAGCGAACACCGGGGAGCTGTTTTTT.

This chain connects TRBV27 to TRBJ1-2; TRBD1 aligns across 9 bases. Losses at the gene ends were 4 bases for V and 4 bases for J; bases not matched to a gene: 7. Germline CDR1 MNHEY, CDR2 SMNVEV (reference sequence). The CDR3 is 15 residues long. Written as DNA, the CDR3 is TGTGCCAGCAGTTATTCGACAGGGGGAAGCTATGGCTACACCTTC. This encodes CASSYSTGGSYGYTF.

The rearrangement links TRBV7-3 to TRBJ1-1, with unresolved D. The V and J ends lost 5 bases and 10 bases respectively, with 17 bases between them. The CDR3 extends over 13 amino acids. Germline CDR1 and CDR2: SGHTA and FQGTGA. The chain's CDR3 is CASSPTPVSSAFF. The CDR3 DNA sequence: TGTGCCAGCAGCCCGACACCCGTCTCCTCAGCTTTCTTT.

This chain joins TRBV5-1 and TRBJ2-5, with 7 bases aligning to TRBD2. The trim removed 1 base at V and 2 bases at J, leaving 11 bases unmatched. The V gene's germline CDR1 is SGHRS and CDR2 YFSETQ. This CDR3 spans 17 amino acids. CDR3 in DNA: TGCGCCAGCAGCTTGTGGAGTAGGGCTAGCGGACAAGAGACCCAGTACTTC. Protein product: CASSLWSRASGQETQYF.

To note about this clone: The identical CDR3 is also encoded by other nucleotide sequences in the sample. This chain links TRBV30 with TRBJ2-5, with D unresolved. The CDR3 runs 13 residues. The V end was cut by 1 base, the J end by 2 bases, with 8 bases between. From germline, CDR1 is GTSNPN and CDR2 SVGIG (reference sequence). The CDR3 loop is CAWSEGSQETQYF. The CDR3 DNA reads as TGTGCCTGGAGTGAGGGCTCACAAGAGACCCAGTACTTC.

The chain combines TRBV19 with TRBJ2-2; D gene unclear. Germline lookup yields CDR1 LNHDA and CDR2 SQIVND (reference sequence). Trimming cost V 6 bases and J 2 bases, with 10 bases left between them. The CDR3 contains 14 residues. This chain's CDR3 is CASRFALNTGELFF. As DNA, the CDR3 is TGTGCCAGTAGATTCGCCCTTAACACCGGGGAGCTGTTTTTT.

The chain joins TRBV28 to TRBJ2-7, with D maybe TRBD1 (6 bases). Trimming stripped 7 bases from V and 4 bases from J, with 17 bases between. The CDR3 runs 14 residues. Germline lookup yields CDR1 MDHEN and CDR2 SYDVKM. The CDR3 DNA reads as TGTGCCAGCATGTCCGGGACACTTCTTTACGAGCAGTACTTC. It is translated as CASMSGTLLYEQYF.

The CDR3 loop reads CASSLKGGGSGYGYTF. As DNA, the CDR3 is TGTGCCAGTAGCCTCAAGGGCGGGGGCTCGGGCTATGGCTACACCTTC. The gene calls are TRBV19 and TRBJ1-2; D may be TRBD1 (6 bases). Per the germline V gene, CDR1 is LNHDA and CDR2 is SQIVND (reference sequence). This CDR3 is 16 amino acids long. Trimming left V 6 bases short and J 4 bases short, with 21 bases between.

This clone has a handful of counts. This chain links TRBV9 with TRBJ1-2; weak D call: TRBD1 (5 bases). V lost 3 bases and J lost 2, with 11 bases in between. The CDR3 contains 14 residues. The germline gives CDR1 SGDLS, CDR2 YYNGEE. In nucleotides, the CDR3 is TGTGCCAGCAGCGCGGAGGGACTGAACTATGGCTACACCTTC. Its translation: CASSAEGLNYGYTF.

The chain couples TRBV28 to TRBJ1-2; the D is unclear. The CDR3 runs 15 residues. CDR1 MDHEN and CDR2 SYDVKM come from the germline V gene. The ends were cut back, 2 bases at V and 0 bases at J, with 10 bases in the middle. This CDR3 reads CASSLVSRANYGYTF. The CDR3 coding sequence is TGTGCCAGCAGTTTAGTATCCCGGGCTAACTATGGCTACACCTTC.

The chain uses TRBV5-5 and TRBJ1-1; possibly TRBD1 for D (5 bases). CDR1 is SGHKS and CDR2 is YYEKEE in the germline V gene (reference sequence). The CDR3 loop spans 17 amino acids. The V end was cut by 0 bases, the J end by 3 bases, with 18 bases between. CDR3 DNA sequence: TGTGCCAGCAGCTTGGCCGGGACTCCATCACGGGACACTGAAGCTTTCTTT. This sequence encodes CASSLAGTPSRDTEAFF.

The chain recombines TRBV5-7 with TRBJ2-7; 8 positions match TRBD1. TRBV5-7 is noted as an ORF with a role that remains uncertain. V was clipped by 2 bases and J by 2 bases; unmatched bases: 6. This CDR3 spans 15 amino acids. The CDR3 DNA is TGTGCCAGCAGCTTACCCGGGACAGGAACCTACGAGCAGTACTTC. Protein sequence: CASSLPGTGTYEQYF.

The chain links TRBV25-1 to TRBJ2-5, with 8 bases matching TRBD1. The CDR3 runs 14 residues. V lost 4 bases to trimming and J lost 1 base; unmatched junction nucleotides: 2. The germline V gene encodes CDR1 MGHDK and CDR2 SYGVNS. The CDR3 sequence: CASSVGQGQETQYF. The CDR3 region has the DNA TGTGCCAGCAGTGTTGGACAGGGCCAAGAGACCCAGTACTTC.